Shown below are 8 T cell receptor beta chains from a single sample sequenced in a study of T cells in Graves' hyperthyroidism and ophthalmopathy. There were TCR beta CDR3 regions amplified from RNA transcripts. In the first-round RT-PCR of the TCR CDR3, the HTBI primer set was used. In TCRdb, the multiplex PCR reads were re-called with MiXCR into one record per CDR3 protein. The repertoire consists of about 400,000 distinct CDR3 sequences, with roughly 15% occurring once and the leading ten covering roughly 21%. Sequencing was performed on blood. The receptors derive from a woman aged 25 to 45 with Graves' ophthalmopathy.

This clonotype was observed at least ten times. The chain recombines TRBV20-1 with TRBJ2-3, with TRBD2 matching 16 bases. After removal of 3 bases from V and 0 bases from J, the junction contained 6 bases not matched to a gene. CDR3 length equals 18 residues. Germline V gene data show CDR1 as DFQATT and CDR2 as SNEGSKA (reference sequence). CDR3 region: CSARAGLAGGVSTDTQYF. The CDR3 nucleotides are TGCAGTGCTAGGGCGGGACTAGCGGGGGGGGTGAGCACAGATACGCAGTATTTT.

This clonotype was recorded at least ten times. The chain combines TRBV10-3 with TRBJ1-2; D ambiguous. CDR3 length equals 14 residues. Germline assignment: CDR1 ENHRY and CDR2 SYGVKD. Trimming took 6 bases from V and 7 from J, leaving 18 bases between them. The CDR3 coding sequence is TGTGCCATCAGCGACGCTGGAGGGCCTATTGGCTACACCTTC. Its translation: CAISDAGGPIGYTF.

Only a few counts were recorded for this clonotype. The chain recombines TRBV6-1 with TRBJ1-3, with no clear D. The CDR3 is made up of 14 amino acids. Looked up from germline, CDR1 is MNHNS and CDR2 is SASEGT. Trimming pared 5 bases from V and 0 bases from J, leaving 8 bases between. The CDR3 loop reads CASSRADSGNTIYF. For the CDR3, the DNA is TGTGCCAGCAGTAGGGCAGACTCTGGAAACACCATATATTTT.

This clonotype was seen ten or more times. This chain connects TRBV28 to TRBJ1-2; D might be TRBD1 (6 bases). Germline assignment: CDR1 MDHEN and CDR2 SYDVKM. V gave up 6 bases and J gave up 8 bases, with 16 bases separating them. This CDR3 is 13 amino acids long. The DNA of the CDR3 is TGTGCCAGCAGCTCCCGACGGGGGCGAGGCTACACCTTC. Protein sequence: CASSSRRGRGYTF.

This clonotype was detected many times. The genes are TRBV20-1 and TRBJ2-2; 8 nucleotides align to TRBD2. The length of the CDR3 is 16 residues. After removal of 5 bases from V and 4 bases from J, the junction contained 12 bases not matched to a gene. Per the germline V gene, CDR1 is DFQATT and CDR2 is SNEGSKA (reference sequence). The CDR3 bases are TGCAGTGCTCCGTGGTTGAGCGGGGGAATCACCGGGGAGCTGTTTTTT. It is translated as CSAPWLSGGITGELFF.

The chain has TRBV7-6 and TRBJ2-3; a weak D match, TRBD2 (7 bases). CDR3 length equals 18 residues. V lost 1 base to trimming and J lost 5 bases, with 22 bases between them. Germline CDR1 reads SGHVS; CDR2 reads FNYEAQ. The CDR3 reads CASSLGLGAGAGGDTQYF. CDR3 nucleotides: TGTGCCAGCAGCTTAGGATTGGGGGCGGGGGCCGGGGGAGATACGCAGTATTTT.

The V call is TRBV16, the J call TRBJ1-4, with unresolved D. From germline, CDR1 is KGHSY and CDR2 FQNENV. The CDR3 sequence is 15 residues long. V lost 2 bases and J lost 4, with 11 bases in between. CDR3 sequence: CASSQRGGFNEKLFF. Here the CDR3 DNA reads TGTGCCAGCAGCCAACGCGGAGGCTTTAATGAAAAACTGTTTTTT.

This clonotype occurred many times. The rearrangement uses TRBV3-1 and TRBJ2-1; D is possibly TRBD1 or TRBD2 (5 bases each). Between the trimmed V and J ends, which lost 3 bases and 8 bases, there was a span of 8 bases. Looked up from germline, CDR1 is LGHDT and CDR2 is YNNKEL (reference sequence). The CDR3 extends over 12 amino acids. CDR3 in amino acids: CASSHGTDEQFF. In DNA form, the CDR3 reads TGTGCCAGCAGCCATGGGACCGATGAGCAGTTCTTC.